This record concerns one T cell receptor (beta chain) sequence. Germline V gives CDR1 SNHLY, CDR2 FYNNEI. Deletions cut 4 bases from V and 1 base from J, with 13 bases between. CDR3 length equals 15 residues. The sample belongs to a study of T cell changes during pregnancy in multiple sclerosis. Clones were read by immunoSEQ multiplex PCR, and TCRdb kept only the in-frame ones, dropping some. The sample shows more than 55,000 clones, around nine tenths of them seen only once. This TCR came from a female donor in good health, enrolled as a control in a pregnancy study. The V and J genes are TRBV2 and TRBJ2-5; the D gene is possibly TRBD1 (5 bases). This specimen was peripheral blood, taken in the first trimester of pregnancy. The CDR3 nucleotides read TGTGCCAGCAGTGTAGGGGAACACCCCCAAGAGACCCAGTACTTC. Translation: CASSVGEHPQETQYF.